A single sample gave rise to the 24 T cell receptor beta chains below, sequenced in a study of patients and donors after allogeneic stem cell transplantation. A single record per CDR3 protein comes from TCRdb applying MiXCR to the RT-PCR reads. The top ten clones hold about 35% of a sample with fewer than 20,000 distinct CDR3 sequences, roughly 27% of them seen once. The sample taken for sequencing was blood, either unsorted or a sorted T cell fraction (not recorded which). The receptors come from a human donor who was either an allogeneic HSCT recipient or a stem cell or donor lymphocyte infusion donor (not recorded which). It is not recorded whose cells these are; they may come from a transplant donor.

The chain joins TRBV10-3 to TRBJ1-1, with D possibly being TRBD1 (6 bases). The germline V gene has CDR1 ENHRY and CDR2 SYGVKD. Trimming stripped 9 bases from V and 0 bases from J, with 17 bases between. The CDR3 sequence is 15 residues long. As DNA, the CDR3 is TGTGCCATACGTAGAAGGGGACAAATGAACACTGAAGCTTTCTTT. Translating it yields CAIRRRGQMNTEAFF.

Judged by abundance, this clonotype is medium-sized (0.01 to 0.1%). The rearrangement joins TRBV11-2 to TRBJ1-1; tentatively, D is TRBD1 (6 bases). The germline V gene has CDR1 SGHAT and CDR2 FQNNGV. V lost 5 bases and J lost 5, with 12 bases in between. This CDR3 is built from 13 residues. This CDR3 is CASSLKQGTEAFF. Written as DNA, the CDR3 is TGTGCCAGCAGCCTCAAACAGGGAACTGAAGCTTTCTTT.

The chain recombines TRBV5-1 with TRBJ2-3; D is possibly TRBD1 (6 bases). Trimming took 2 bases from V and 1 from J, leaving 8 bases between them. The V gene's germline CDR1 is SGHRS and CDR2 YFSETQ. The CDR3 spans 14 residues. The CDR3 loop reads CASSFNRGTDTQYF. The CDR3 DNA is TGCGCCAGCAGCTTTAACAGGGGCACAGATACGCAGTATTTT.

V is TRBV10-3 and J is TRBJ1-6, with 7 bases that match TRBD1. Trimming at V came to 5 bases and at J to 9 bases, leaving 4 bases not matched to a gene. Germline V CDR1 and CDR2: ENHRY, SYGVKD. This CDR3 is 13 amino acids long. The CDR3 DNA reads TGTGCCATCAGTTGGGACAGCAGTTCACCCCTCCACTTT. It codes for CAISWDSSSPLHF.

The J gene is TRBJ1-1, the V gene TRBV6-6; D might be TRBD1 (6 bases). The CDR3 consists of 16 residues. The germline V gene encodes CDR1 MNHNY and CDR2 SVGAGI (reference sequence). V lost 5 bases to trimming and J lost 0 bases, with 16 bases between them. The CDR3 DNA is TGTGCCAGCAGTACAACCAAGACAGGAATGAACACTGAAGCTTTCTTT. Translating gives CASSTTKTGMNTEAFF.

The chain couples TRBV15 to TRBJ1-1; TRBD1 agrees at 9 bases. V dropped 9 bases and J dropped 1; count of bases not matched to a gene: 6. Germline loops: CDR1 LNHNV, CDR2 YYDKDF (reference sequence). This CDR3 has 14 residues. The DNA of the CDR3 is TGTGCCACAGGGACAGGGAACTGGAACACTGAAGCTTTCTTT. Encoded protein: CATGTGNWNTEAFF.

The V call is TRBV20-1, the J call TRBJ1-5; the D gene is possibly TRBD1 (5 bases). The CDR3 spans 14 residues. The V end lost 1 base, the J end lost 9 bases, and 16 bases lay between the germline ends. The germline V gene has CDR1 DFQATT and CDR2 SNEGSKA (reference sequence). The CDR3 coding sequence is TGCAGTGCTAGAGGGGGCCCATTCCCGGGGCCCCAGCATTTT. This encodes CSARGGPFPGPQHF.

This clonotype turned up a few times. The chain is built from TRBV6-1 and TRBJ1-1; D is ambiguous. Trimming pared 7 bases from V and 7 bases from J, leaving 13 bases between. Germline lookup yields CDR1 MNHNS and CDR2 SASEGT. This CDR3 has 12 residues. CDR3 coding DNA: TGTGCCAGCACCCCGGTGGGTCGTGAAGCTTTCTTT. Protein sequence: CASTPVGREAFF.

The rearrangement joins TRBV7-9 to TRBJ1-1; a possible D gene is TRBD1 (5 bases). From germline, CDR1 is SEHNR and CDR2 FQNEAQ (reference sequence). CDR3 length: 14 residues. Trimming took 1 base from V and 3 from J, leaving 9 bases between them. As DNA, the CDR3 is TGTGCCAGCAGCTTAGGCCCGGGGGACACTGAAGCTTTCTTT. Translated, it gives CASSLGPGDTEAFF. The variable domain in full, completed from reference TRBV7-9 and TRBJ1-1, reads DTGVSQNPRHKITKRGQNVTFRCDPISEHNRLYWYRQTLGQGPEFLTYFQNEAQLEKSRLLSDRFSAERPKGSFSTLEIQRTEQGDSAMYLCASSLGPGDTEAFFGQGTRLTVV.

Relative to its sample, this clonotype is medium-sized. This rearrangement joins TRBV7-9 to TRBJ1-5; no firm D call. Trimming stripped 2 bases from V and 6 bases from J, with 11 bases between. The CDR3 is 14 amino acids. Germline CDR1 is SEHNR and CDR2 is FQNEAQ (reference sequence). DNA for the CDR3: TGTGCCAGCAGCTTATACGGGCCGAGTCAGCCCCAGCATTTT. This codes for CASSLYGPSQPQHF.

This clonotype showed up just a few times. V and J are TRBV14 and TRBJ1-3; D remains unclear. CDR1 is SGHDN, CDR2 FVKESK, per germline. Trimming removed 3 bases at V and 0 bases at J, with 9 bases between. The CDR3 covers 15 residues. In DNA form, the CDR3 reads TGTGCCAGCAGCCATTTGGCCTTCTCTGGAAACACCATATATTTT. Residues: CASSHLAFSGNTIYF.

Only a few counts were recorded for this clonotype. The chain has TRBV7-9 and TRBJ2-3; 7 nucleotides match TRBD1. This CDR3 comprises 21 residues. Looked up from germline, CDR1 is SEHNR and CDR2 is FQNEAQ (reference sequence). V lost 1 base, J lost 0 bases, and 19 bases stayed unmatched. CDR3 coding DNA: TGTGCCAGCAGCTTAGACCCCGGGACAGATTTCGTCTATCTAAGCACAGATACGCAGTATTTT. Encoded protein: CASSLDPGTDFVYLSTDTQYF.

J is TRBJ2-5 and V is TRBV6-6, with D perhaps matching TRBD2 (6 bases). The CDR3 is made up of 11 amino acids. Trimming cost V 4 bases and J 10 bases, with 10 bases left between them. Germline assignment: CDR1 MNHNY and CDR2 SVGAGI (reference sequence). CDR3 amino acids: CASSFPGGQYF. DNA for the CDR3: TGTGCCAGCAGTTTTCCCGGGGGCCAGTACTTC.

V usage is TRBV27 and J usage is TRBJ1-3; 10 bases map to TRBD1. Germline V CDR1 and CDR2: MNHEY, SMNVEV (reference sequence). V lost 2 bases to trimming and J lost 2 bases; unmatched junction nucleotides: 3. The CDR3 totals 16 residues. The DNA of the CDR3 is TGTGCCAGCAGTTTAAGGGGGACAGGGGCTGGAAACACCATATATTTT. This translates into CASSLRGTGAGNTIYF.

V usage is TRBV27 and J usage is TRBJ1-4; 8 positions match TRBD1. The CDR3 runs 15 residues. J lost 8 bases, V lost 5 bases, and 10 bases had no gene match. The V gene's germline CDR1 is MNHEY and CDR2 SMNVEV (reference sequence). The CDR3 DNA reads as TGTGCCAGCAGTCCTATCAGGGGGCCGGGAGAAAAACTGTTTTTT. This gives the protein CASSPIRGPGEKLFF.

This chain links TRBV20-1 with TRBJ1-5; 7 bases are shared with TRBD1. This CDR3 region has 14 residues. J was trimmed by 3 bases and V by 8 bases; bases with no gene match: 10. Germline-derived CDR1 and CDR2 are DFQATT and SNEGSKA (reference sequence). This CDR3 reads CSSGTRGHNQPQHF. In DNA form, the CDR3 reads TGCAGTTCAGGGACTAGGGGGCACAATCAGCCCCAGCATTTT.

This clonotype has only a few counts. The rearrangement joins TRBV7-2 to TRBJ2-7; possibly TRBD2 for D (6 bases). Germline assignment: CDR1 SGHTA and CDR2 FQGNSA. The CDR3 contains 15 residues. Trimming removed 5 bases from V and 1 base from J, with 15 bases in between. The CDR3 is CASSEPAGLSYEQYF. CDR3 in DNA: TGTGCCAGCAGCGAGCCGGCGGGGCTTTCCTACGAGCAGTACTTC. Full variable domain (rest looked up from reference TRBV7-2 and TRBJ2-7): GAGVSQSPSNKVTEKGKDVELRCDPISGHTALYWYRQSLGQGLEFLIYFQGNSAPDKSGLPSDRFSAERTGGSVSTLTIQRTQQEDSAVYLCASSEPAGLSYEQYFGPGTRLTVT.

There are many counts of this clonotype. This chain connects TRBV12-3 or TRBV12-4 to TRBJ1-2; TRBD1 agrees at 7 bases. The V and J ends lost 7 bases and 4 bases, in that order; junction bases with no gene match: 6. CDR3 length: 13 amino acids. The CDR3 nucleotides are TGTGCCAGCACCCTGACAGGGCCCTATGGCTACACCTTC. Translated: CASTLTGPYGYTF.

V usage is TRBV12-5 and J usage is TRBJ1-2; TRBD1 matches at 8 bases. J lost 5 bases, V lost 4 bases, and 6 bases had no gene match. This CDR3 is built from 14 residues. Germline V lookup: CDR1 LGHNT, CDR2 FRNRAP. CDR3 protein: CASGSGQGFYGYTF. CDR3 DNA: TGTGCTAGTGGTTCCGGACAGGGCTTTTATGGCTACACCTTC.

The genes are TRBV7-7 and TRBJ2-5, with a possible D match to TRBD1 (5 bases). The ends were cut back, 5 bases at V and 5 bases at J, with 9 bases in the middle. CDR3 length: 12 residues. Germline CDR1 is SSHAT and CDR2 is FNYEAQ (reference sequence). CDR3: CASSARGETQYF. Written as DNA, the CDR3 is TGTGCCAGCAGCGCAAGGGGTGAGACCCAGTACTTC.

The chain has TRBV2 and TRBJ1-6, with D uncertain. CDR3 length: 13 amino acids. Trimming removed 0 bases from V and 7 bases from J, with 4 bases in between. Germline CDR1 reads SNHLY; CDR2 reads FYNNEI. DNA of the CDR3: TGTGCCAGCAGTGAAGCGGAAAATTCACCCCTCCACTTT. Its translation is CASSEAENSPLHF.

This clonotype has only a few counts. The rearrangement links TRBV28 to TRBJ1-1; 8 bases match TRBD1. Germline V gene lookup returns CDR1 MDHEN and CDR2 SYDVKM. V gave up 6 bases and J gave up 7 bases; unmatched junction bases: 10. The CDR3 is made up of 14 amino acids. DNA for the CDR3: TGTGCCAGCAGCACCTTTGCGGGACAGGATGAAGCTTTCTTT. Its protein is CASSTFAGQDEAFF. Full variable domain (rest looked up from reference TRBV28 and TRBJ1-1): DVKVTQSSRYLVKRTGEKVFLECVQDMDHENMFWYRQDPGLGLRLIYFSYDVKMKEKGDIPEGYSVSREKKERFSLILESASTNQTSMYLCASSTFAGQDEAFFGQGTRLTVV.

This clonotype has at least ten counts. The CDR3 bases are TGTGCCAGCAGCTTAGATCACAAACAAGAGACCCAGTACTTC. Translated: CASSLDHKQETQYF. The chain combines TRBV7-9 with TRBJ2-5; no definite D call. This CDR3 spans 14 amino acids. Germline V gene lookup returns CDR1 SEHNR and CDR2 FQNEAQ (reference sequence). The V end lost 1 base, the J end lost 2 bases, and 8 bases lay between the germline ends.

This clonotype has ten or more counts. The chain employs TRBV5-1 and TRBJ1-1; possible D gene TRBD1, 5 bases. The CDR3 extends over 15 amino acids. From germline, CDR1 is SGHRS and CDR2 YFSETQ. Trimming removed 4 bases from V and 4 bases from J, with 17 bases in between. The CDR3 protein is CASSPLWRGGTEAFF. The CDR3 nucleotides read TGCGCCAGCAGCCCGCTCTGGAGGGGAGGCACTGAAGCTTTCTTT.